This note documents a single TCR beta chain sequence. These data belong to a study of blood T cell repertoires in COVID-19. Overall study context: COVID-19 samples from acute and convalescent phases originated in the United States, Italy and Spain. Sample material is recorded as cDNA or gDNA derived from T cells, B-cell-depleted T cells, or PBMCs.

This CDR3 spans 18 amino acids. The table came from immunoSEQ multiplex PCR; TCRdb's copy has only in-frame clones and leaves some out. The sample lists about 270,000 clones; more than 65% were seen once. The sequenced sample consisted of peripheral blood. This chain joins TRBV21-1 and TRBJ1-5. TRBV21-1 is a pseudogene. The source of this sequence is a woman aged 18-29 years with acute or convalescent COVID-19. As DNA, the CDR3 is TGTGCCAGCAGCACCATGGGGGGGTGGGGACCCAGCAATCAGCCCCAGCATTTT. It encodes CASSTMGGWGPSNQPQHF.